What follows are 12 T cell receptor beta chains derived from one specimen sequenced in a study of vaccination and CD4 T cells after COVID-19 (dated by TCRdb to the early 2020s). These TCRs' antigens remain unknown. This specimen's time point label, per the study, means: late sampling 161 to 241 days after vaccination in three convalescent patients. The treatment or condition label, as the study defines it: approximately 11-day PBMC culture with coronavirus spike peptide pools or control peptides (ViraFEST assay). The library came from PCR. The instrument given in TCRdb is Illumina iSeq 100. At the Johns Hopkins FTIC core, DNA from the cultured CD4+ T cells underwent TCR sequencing with the Oncomine TCR Beta short-read assay. The public reads were reanalyzed by TCRdb: fastp trimming at Q25, MiXCR alignment, in-frame beta chains only. Records with the same CDR3 protein are collapsed into one entry carrying the most frequent genes and DNA. This sample gives more than 20,000 distinct CDR3 sequences in total; 42% of them show up just once. In total, the top ten clones hold around 4% of the sample.

The starting material was CD4+ T cells from blood, cultured in vitro, obtained about 7 months after SARS-CoV-2 vaccination. The receptors shown here come from a human donor who had recovered from COVID-19.

The chain couples TRBV20-1 to TRBJ1-1; D unresolved. Trimming took 4 bases from V and 1 from J, leaving 13 bases between them. In germline, CDR1 is DFQATT, CDR2 SNEGSKA (reference sequence). This CDR3 spans 14 amino acids. CDR3 sequence reads: CSAIQPSGNTEAFF. CDR3 nucleotide sequence: TGCAGTGCTATTCAGCCCTCGGGGAACACTGAAGCTTTCTTT.

The chain couples TRBV20-1 to TRBJ2-6, with D possibly being TRBD2 (6 bases). The CDR3 is made up of 17 amino acids. The V gene's germline CDR1 is DFQATT and CDR2 SNEGSKA (reference sequence). V was cut by 0 bases and J by 2 bases, with 14 bases left in between. The CDR3 region is CSARDGGSGTGANVLTF. In DNA, the CDR3 is TGCAGTGCTAGAGACGGGGGTTCGGGGACTGGGGCCAACGTCCTGACTTTC.

This chain joins TRBV28 and TRBJ2-5; TRBD1 aligns across 9 bases. This CDR3 is built from 14 residues. Trimming cost V 5 bases and J 4 bases; bases outside gene matches: 5. Germline lookup yields CDR1 MDHEN and CDR2 SYDVKM. The CDR3 coding sequence is TGTGCCAGCAGTATCCGGGACAGGGCAGAGACCCAGTACTTC. Encoded protein: CASSIRDRAETQYF.

In its sample, this clonotype was seen a few times. The rearrangement uses TRBV6-1 and TRBJ2-7, with D unclear. Per germline, CDR1 MNHNS and CDR2 SASEGT. The length of the CDR3 is 13 residues. The V gene lost 1 base and the J gene lost 3 bases, with 7 bases spanning the gap. CDR3 residues: CASSEEVIYEQYF. CDR3 in DNA: TGTGCCAGCAGTGAAGAAGTTATCTACGAGCAGTACTTC.

The sample holds a few counts of this clonotype. The chain uses TRBV7-2 and TRBJ1-1, with D perhaps TRBD1 (6 bases). The CDR3 is 15 amino acids. Per germline, CDR1 SGHTA and CDR2 FQGNSA. Trimming shortened V by 2 bases and J by 0 bases, and 10 bases separated the two germline ends. CDR3 amino acids: CASSLNGGVNTEAFF. In DNA, the CDR3 is TGTGCCAGCAGCTTAAATGGGGGCGTGAACACTGAAGCTTTCTTT.

In this sample, this clonotype turned up a few times. The rearrangement uses TRBV7-2 and TRBJ2-7; D assignment may be TRBD1 or TRBD2 (5 bases each). V lost 6 bases to trimming and J lost 6 bases, with 15 bases between them. The CDR3 is 13 residues long. Per germline, CDR1 SGHTA and CDR2 FQGNSA. CDR3 bases: TGTGCCAGCAGTTGGGACCCCGGTGGCGAGCAGTACTTC. Its protein is CASSWDPGGEQYF.

This clonotype was detected only a few times. The chain joins TRBV7-2 to TRBJ2-1; D assignment may be TRBD1 or TRBD2 (5 bases each). Germline loops: CDR1 SGHTA, CDR2 FQGNSA. Trimming cost V 5 bases and J 1 base, with 24 bases left between them. This CDR3 has 19 residues. The CDR3 region has the DNA TGTGCCAGCAGCACCCCTGAGGGTCGGGACCGAAAGTCCTACAATGAGCAGTTCTTC. It codes for CASSTPEGRDRKSYNEQFF.

The J gene is TRBJ1-6, the V gene TRBV7-9; no definite D call. Germline lookup yields CDR1 SEHNR and CDR2 FQNEAQ (reference sequence). The CDR3 has 16 amino acids. The ends were cut back, 2 bases at V and 6 bases at J, with 14 bases in the middle. CDR3 sequence (DNA): TGTGCCAGCAGCTTATCAGTAGGAAGTCTTAATTCACCCCTCCACTTT. Protein: CASSLSVGSLNSPLHF. Filled out from reference TRBV7-9 and TRBJ1-6, the complete variable domain reads DTGVSQNPRHKITKRGQNVTFRCDPISEHNRLYWYRQTLGQGPEFLTYFQNEAQLEKSRLLSDRFSAERPKGSFSTLEIQRTEQGDSAMYLCASSLSVGSLNSPLHFGNGTRLTVT.

The chain recombines TRBV20-1 with TRBJ1-5, with a possible D match to TRBD1 (5 bases). V gave up 1 base and J gave up 3 bases, with 13 bases separating them. Germline assignment: CDR1 DFQATT and CDR2 SNEGSKA (reference sequence). The length of the CDR3 is 15 residues. CDR3 region: CSARVSEGTNQPQHF. CDR3 nucleotide sequence: TGCAGTGCTAGAGTATCGGAGGGGACCAATCAGCCCCAGCATTTT.

There are a few counts of this clonotype. J is TRBJ2-5 and V is TRBV6-1, with 9 bases identical to TRBD2. V was clipped by 6 bases and J by 2 bases; unmatched bases: 7. Germline V CDR1 and CDR2: MNHNS, SASEGT. The CDR3 has 15 residues. The CDR3 region has the DNA TGTGCCAGCAGAGAACTAGCGGGCCCTCAAGAGACCCAGTACTTC. This codes for CASRELAGPQETQYF.

The rearrangement uses TRBV6-5 and TRBJ2-1; no reliable D call. The ends were cut back, 2 bases at V and 4 bases at J, with 6 bases in the middle. The CDR3 is made up of 13 amino acids. Germline V gives CDR1 MNHEY, CDR2 SVGAGI. CDR3 sequence reads: CASSYDRYNEQFF. Written as DNA, the CDR3 is TGTGCCAGCAGTTACGATCGATACAATGAGCAGTTCTTC.

The gene calls are TRBV6-1 and TRBJ1-1; D is unresolved. Germline V CDR1 and CDR2: MNHNS, SASEGT. Trimming took 6 bases from V and 0 from J, leaving 11 bases between them. There are 14 residues in the CDR3. DNA of the CDR3: TGTGCCAGCAGACATGAGCGCATGAACACTGAAGCTTTCTTT. This codes for CASRHERMNTEAFF.